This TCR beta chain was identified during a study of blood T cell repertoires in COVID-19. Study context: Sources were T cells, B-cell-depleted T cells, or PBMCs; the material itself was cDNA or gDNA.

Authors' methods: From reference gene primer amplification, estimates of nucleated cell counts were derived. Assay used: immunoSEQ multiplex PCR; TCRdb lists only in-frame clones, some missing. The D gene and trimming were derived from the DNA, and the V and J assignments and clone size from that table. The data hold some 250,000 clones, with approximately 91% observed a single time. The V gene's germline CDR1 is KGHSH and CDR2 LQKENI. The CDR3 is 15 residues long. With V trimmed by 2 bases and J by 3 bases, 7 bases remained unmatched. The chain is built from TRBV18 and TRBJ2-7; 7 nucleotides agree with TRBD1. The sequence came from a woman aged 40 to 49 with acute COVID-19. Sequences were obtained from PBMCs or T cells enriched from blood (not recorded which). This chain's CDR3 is CASSPARQGSYEQYF. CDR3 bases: TGTGCCAGCTCACCAGCGAGACAGGGAAGCTACGAGCAGTACTTC. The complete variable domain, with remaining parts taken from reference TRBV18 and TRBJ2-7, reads NAGVMQNPRHLVRRRGQEARLRCSPMKGHSHVYWYRQLPEEGLKFMVYLQKENIIDESGMPKERFSAEFPKEGPSILRIQQVVRGDSAAYFCASSPARQGSYEQYFGPGTRLTVT.